Each of the 30 T cell receptor beta chains below was sequenced from the same sample in a study of blood T cell repertoires in COVID-19. The method was immunoSEQ multiplex PCR; TCRdb's version includes in-frame clones alone and lacks a portion of them. The top ten clones hold about 6.5% of a sample with under 250,000 clones, around 90% of them seen once. Input material: peripheral blood. These receptors were collected from a man in his sixties who had recovered from COVID-19.

This clone was recorded only once. The chain recombines TRBV6-2 or TRBV6-3 with TRBJ1-2; D gene uncertain. Germline CDR1 reads MNHEY; CDR2 reads SVGEGT. Deletions cut 4 bases from V and 2 bases from J, with 8 bases between. The CDR3 is 13 amino acids. The CDR3 DNA reads TGTGCCAGCAGTTGGGAGGGAAACTATGGCTACACCTTC. It codes for CASSWEGNYGYTF.

The chain couples TRBV12-3 or TRBV12-4 to TRBJ2-2; unclear D gene. Deletions cut 10 bases from V and 0 bases from J, with 6 bases between. CDR3 size: 12 residues. CDR3 region: CAMQTNTGELFF. DNA of the CDR3: TGTGCCATGCAGACGAACACCGGGGAGCTGTTTTTT.

The gene calls are TRBV19 and TRBJ2-1; 7 nucleotides align to TRBD2. Trimming cost V 3 bases and J 2 bases; bases outside gene matches: 1. The CDR3 sequence is 14 residues long. Germline lookup yields CDR1 LNHDA and CDR2 SQIVND (reference sequence). This CDR3 is CASSMRGTYNEQFF. As DNA, the CDR3 is TGTGCCAGTAGTATGCGGGGGACCTACAATGAGCAGTTCTTC.

This CDR3 reads CASSIQNYEQYF. DNA for the CDR3: TGTGCCAGCAGTATACAGAACTACGAGCAGTACTTC. J is TRBJ2-7 and V is TRBV28; D gene uncertain. Germline lookup yields CDR1 MDHEN and CDR2 SYDVKM. V lost 5 bases and J 3 bases, leaving 8 bases between the germline ends. There are 12 residues in the CDR3.

The CDR3 DNA reads TGTGCCAGCAGTTACTCCGCGGGATTCTCTGGAAACACCATATATTTT. Encoded protein: CASSYSAGFSGNTIYF. The chain combines TRBV6-5 with TRBJ1-3; D is unresolved. V lost 0 bases and J lost 0, with 9 bases in between. From germline, CDR1 is MNHEY and CDR2 SVGAGI. The CDR3 is 16 amino acids.

The chain has TRBV27 and TRBJ2-5; 13 bases fit TRBD2. Germline trimming cut 4 bases from V and 0 bases from J; bases unmatched to any gene: 5. The CDR3 consists of 17 residues. Germline V gene sequence: CDR1 MNHEY, CDR2 SMNVEV (reference sequence). The CDR3 nucleotides are TGTGCCAGCAGTTCGACTAGCGGGAGGCGGTACCAAGAGACCCAGTACTTC. Its translation is CASSSTSGRRYQETQYF.

The chain couples TRBV12-3 or TRBV12-4 to TRBJ1-5, with D uncertain. Trimming left V 8 bases short and J 6 bases short, with 8 bases between. The CDR3 is made up of 11 amino acids. CDR3 region: CASGISQPQHF. DNA for the CDR3: TGTGCCAGCGGCATAAGTCAGCCCCAGCATTTT.

The rearrangement links TRBV5-8 to TRBJ2-7; possibly TRBD1 for D (5 bases). CDR3 size: 12 residues. Germline loops: CDR1 SGHTS, CDR2 YDEGEE. Trimming shortened V by 1 base and J by 3 bases, and 5 bases separated the two germline ends. The CDR3 reads CASSLQGYEQYF. CDR3 bases: TGTGCCAGCAGCTTGCAGGGCTACGAGCAGTACTTC.

Turning to this clone: One end of the junction fails to match germline, which may point to a read error. The rearrangement uses TRBV11-1 and TRBJ2-1, with a weak D call TRBD2 (5 bases). CDR1 and CDR2 (germline): SGHAT, FQDESV (reference sequence). CDR3 size: 15 residues. The CDR3 loop is CASSLAQSSYNEQFF. The CDR3 region has the DNA TGTGCCAGCAGCCTAGCACAGAGCTCCTACAATGAGCAGTTCTTC.

This chain joins TRBV5-6 and TRBJ2-2; possible D gene TRBD1, 6 bases. This CDR3 has 13 residues. CDR1 is SGHDT and CDR2 is YYEEEE in the germline V gene. The V gene lost 0 bases and the J gene lost 7 bases, with 7 bases spanning the gap. Written as DNA, the CDR3 is TGTGCCAGCAGCTTGGGGGGGCGCGGGGAGCTGTTTTTT. Translated: CASSLGGRGELFF.

The gene calls are TRBV2 and TRBJ2-7; D uncertain. This CDR3 has 12 amino acids. V was shortened by 2 bases and J by 4 bases, with 6 bases between the two germline ends. Germline assignment: CDR1 SNHLY and CDR2 FYNNEI. The CDR3: CASSEYVYEQYF. The DNA for the CDR3 is TGTGCCAGCAGTGAATATGTATACGAGCAGTACTTC.

The V call is TRBV6-5, the J call TRBJ2-7, with 9 bases lining up with TRBD1. J lost 6 bases, V lost 0 bases, and 0 bases had no gene match. The CDR3 runs 13 residues. Germline V gives CDR1 MNHEY, CDR2 SVGAGI. CDR3: CASSYSTGGEQYF. The CDR3 bases are TGTGCCAGCAGTTACTCGACAGGGGGCGAGCAGTACTTC.

This chain uses TRBV7-8 with TRBJ1-6, with 7 bases identical to TRBD1. This CDR3 has 13 residues. The J segment lost 8 bases and the V segment lost 5 bases, leaving 3 bases of the junction unmatched. Germline CDR1 and CDR2: SGHVS and FQNEAQ. The CDR3 coding sequence is TGTGCCAGCAGCGCAACAGGGGATTCACCCCTCCACTTT. Translated: CASSATGDSPLHF.

CDR3 sequence (DNA): TGTGCCAGTACCTCCGGGACAGGGGGTGTTTTAGGCAATCAGCCCCAGCATTTT. Amino acids: CASTSGTGGVLGNQPQHF. The chain uses TRBV19 and TRBJ1-5, with TRBD1 matching 11 bases. CDR1 is LNHDA and CDR2 is SQIVND in the germline V gene (reference sequence). This CDR3 has 18 residues. The J segment lost 2 bases and the V segment lost 7 bases, leaving 13 bases of the junction unmatched.

The J gene is TRBJ1-2, the V gene TRBV5-4; TRBD1 matches 7 bases. The V and J ends lost 4 bases and 5 bases, in that order; junction bases with no gene match: 8. The CDR3 has 14 amino acids. The germline gives CDR1 SGHNT, CDR2 YYREEE (reference sequence). This chain's CDR3 is CASSQTGAGYGYTF. CDR3 DNA sequence: TGTGCCAGCAGCCAAACAGGGGCAGGGTATGGCTACACCTTC.

The chain combines TRBV5-4 with TRBJ1-2; D is possibly TRBD1 (6 bases). Germline CDR1 SGHNT, CDR2 YYREEE (reference sequence). Trimming took off 2 bases at V and 5 bases at J, with 13 bases between the two ends. This CDR3 is built from 14 residues. The CDR3 here is CASSFAQGSYGYTF. As DNA, the CDR3 is TGTGCCAGCAGCTTCGCACAGGGTTCGTATGGCTACACCTTC.

V is TRBV5-1 and J is TRBJ2-1; 8 bases agree with TRBD2. Unmatched junction bases numbered 5, after V lost 4 bases and J lost 2 bases. The CDR3 has 15 amino acids. CDR1 is SGHRS, CDR2 YFSETQ, per germline. The chain's CDR3 is CASSVSGSTYNEQFF. CDR3 coding DNA: TGCGCCAGCAGCGTCAGCGGGAGCACCTACAATGAGCAGTTCTTC.

This clone was recorded a few times. The chain combines TRBV6-6 with TRBJ2-1; possible D gene TRBD1, 5 bases. The CDR3 has 13 amino acids. Germline CDR1 MNHNY, CDR2 SVGAGI (reference sequence). V was shortened by 7 bases and J by 4 bases, with 11 bases between the two germline ends. The CDR3 loop is CASIQRQYNEQFF. CDR3 sequence (DNA): TGTGCCAGCATCCAAAGACAGTACAATGAGCAGTTCTTC.

The chain employs TRBV28 and TRBJ2-7; 8 positions agree with TRBD2. Germline CDR1 MDHEN, CDR2 SYDVKM. This CDR3 region has 14 residues. With 7 bases clipped from V and 5 bases from J, the junction kept 10 bases outside the gene matches. The CDR3 coding sequence is TGTGCCAGCACCTTAGCGGGACTGGCGCACGAGCAGTACTTC. It translates to CASTLAGLAHEQYF.

V and J are TRBV24-1 and TRBJ2-7, with 10 bases matching TRBD1. This CDR3 has 16 residues. With V trimmed by 4 bases and J by 6 bases, 11 bases remained unmatched. Germline V gives CDR1 KGHDR, CDR2 SFDVKD. CDR3 in DNA: TGTGCCACCAGTGACGTTACCGGGACAGGGGTGGGCGAGCAGTACTTC. Protein sequence: CATSDVTGTGVGEQYF.

The chain has TRBV28 and TRBJ1-4; TRBD1 might be the D (5 bases). Germline V lookup: CDR1 MDHEN, CDR2 SYDVKM. The CDR3 runs 15 residues. The V gene lost 1 base and the J gene lost 0 bases, with 6 bases spanning the gap. CDR3 sequence reads: CASSLLGATNEKLFF. For the CDR3, the DNA is TGTGCCAGCAGTTTATTAGGGGCAACTAATGAAAAACTGTTTTTT.

The chain employs TRBV7-2 and TRBJ1-3, with D perhaps matching TRBD1 (6 bases). CDR3 length: 15 amino acids. CDR1 SGHTA and CDR2 FQGNSA come from the germline V gene. Trimming removed 2 bases at V and 4 bases at J, with 12 bases between. CDR3 DNA: TGTGCCAGCAGCTTATGGGGGGGCCCCGGAAACACCATATATTTT. This encodes CASSLWGGPGNTIYF.

The chain joins TRBV28 to TRBJ2-7; 7 bases are shared with TRBD2. The V gene's germline CDR1 is MDHEN and CDR2 SYDVKM. Unmatched junction bases numbered 0, after V lost 11 bases and J lost 2 bases. The CDR3 length is 10 residues. The CDR3 is CAAGAYEQYF. The CDR3 nucleotides are TGTGCCGCGGGAGCCTACGAGCAGTACTTC. The full variable domain, in which reference TRBV28 and TRBJ2-7 provide the parts outside the CDR3, is DVKVTQSSRYLVKRTGEKVFLECVQDMDHENMFWYRQDPGLGLRLIYFSYDVKMKEKGDIPEGYSVSREKKERFSLILESASTNQTSMYLCAAGAYEQYFGPGTRLTVT.

This chain connects TRBV6-5 to TRBJ2-2; 12 bases are a match to TRBD2. The length of the CDR3 is 15 residues. Germline CDR1 and CDR2: MNHEY and SVGAGI. The ends lost 6 bases at V and 4 bases at J; junction bases unmatched: 3. The CDR3 DNA reads as TGTGCCAGCAGCTTACTAGCGGGAGGCACCGGGGAGCTGTTTTTT. As protein: CASSLLAGGTGELFF.

This clone was seen once. This chain uses TRBV5-4 with TRBJ1-2; 8 bases match TRBD1. CDR3 length: 14 amino acids. The trim removed 4 bases at V and 8 bases at J, leaving 10 bases unmatched. CDR1 SGHNT and CDR2 YYREEE come from the germline V gene (reference sequence). CDR3 loop: CASSLPTGVDGYTF. CDR3 DNA: TGTGCCAGCAGCCTACCGACAGGGGTGGACGGCTACACCTTC.

The chain links TRBV15 to TRBJ2-1, with 10 bases fitting TRBD2. This CDR3 contains 16 residues. Germline V gives CDR1 LNHNV, CDR2 YYDKDF (reference sequence). V gave up 5 bases and J gave up 12 bases; unmatched junction bases: 16. This CDR3 reads CATSPLGSGGLRGQFF. CDR3 nucleotide sequence: TGTGCCACCAGCCCCTTAGGTAGCGGGGGGCTACGGGGGCAGTTCTTC.

The V gene is TRBV6-5, the J gene TRBJ2-7, with TRBD2 matching 7 bases. The CDR3 extends over 14 amino acids. Per the germline V gene, CDR1 is MNHEY and CDR2 is SVGAGI. V shed 6 bases and J 0 bases; nucleotides not matched to a gene: 5. This CDR3 reads CASRPGLRSYEQYF. The DNA for the CDR3 is TGTGCCAGCAGACCGGGACTACGCTCCTACGAGCAGTACTTC.

This clone has a single count. This chain connects TRBV2 to TRBJ1-2; tentatively, D is TRBD1 (5 bases). Germline V CDR1 and CDR2: SNHLY, FYNNEI. V was pared by 6 bases and J by 7 bases, with 18 bases between. There are 14 residues in the CDR3. In DNA form, the CDR3 reads TGTGCCAGCAGGTCAGAGGGACTAACCCGTGGCTACACCTTC. This translates into CASRSEGLTRGYTF.

As DNA, the CDR3 is TGTGCCAGCAGCTTGTCAGCAGGGGGAAACTATGGCTACACCTTC. Translating it yields CASSLSAGGNYGYTF. The gene calls are TRBV5-5 and TRBJ1-2, with 7 positions matching TRBD1. Unmatched junction bases numbered 5, after V lost 1 base and J lost 2 bases. The germline CDR1 and CDR2 sequences are SGHKS and YYEKEE (reference sequence). This CDR3 region has 15 residues.

This sequence joins TRBV18 and TRBJ2-7; 12 bases align to TRBD1. Germline V gene lookup returns CDR1 KGHSH and CDR2 LQKENI. Losses at the gene ends were 6 bases for V and 1 base for J; bases not matched to a gene: 10. The CDR3 spans 17 residues. The CDR3 coding sequence is TGTGCCAGCTCTCGCGGGACAGGGGGCGAAGGATCCTACGAGCAGTACTTC. Translated, it gives CASSRGTGGEGSYEQYF. The full variable domain, in which reference TRBV18 and TRBJ2-7 provide the parts outside the CDR3, is NAGVMQNPRHLVRRRGQEARLRCSPMKGHSHVYWYRQLPEEGLKFMVYLQKENIIDESGMPKERFSAEFPKEGPSILRIQQVVRGDSAAYFCASSRGTGGEGSYEQYFGPGTRLTVT.